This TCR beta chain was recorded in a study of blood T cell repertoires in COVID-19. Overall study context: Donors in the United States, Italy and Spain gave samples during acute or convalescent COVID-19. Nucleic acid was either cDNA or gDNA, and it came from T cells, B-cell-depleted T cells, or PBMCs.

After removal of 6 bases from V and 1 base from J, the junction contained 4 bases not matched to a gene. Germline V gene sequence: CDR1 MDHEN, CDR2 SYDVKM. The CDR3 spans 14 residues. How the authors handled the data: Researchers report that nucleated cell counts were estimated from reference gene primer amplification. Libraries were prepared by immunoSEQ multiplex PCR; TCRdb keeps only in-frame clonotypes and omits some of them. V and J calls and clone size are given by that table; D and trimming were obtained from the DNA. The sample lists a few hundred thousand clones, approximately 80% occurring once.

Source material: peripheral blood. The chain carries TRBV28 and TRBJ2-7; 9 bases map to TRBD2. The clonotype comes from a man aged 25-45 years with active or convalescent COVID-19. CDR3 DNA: TGTGCCAGCAGACCGGCGGGGGGGTCCTACGAGCAGTACTTC. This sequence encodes CASRPAGGSYEQYF.